Each of the 8 T cell receptor beta chains below was sequenced from the same sample in a study of cytomegalovirus exposure and HLA in healthy donors. Data came from immunoSEQ multiplex PCR; TCRdb stores just in-frame clones and leaves some out. The table records 130,000 or so clones, around nine tenths of them present only once. Specimen: PBMCs. Receptor source: a man aged 25-45 years in good health and CMV-seronegative.

The chain recombines TRBV28 with TRBJ2-1; a possible D gene is TRBD2 (5 bases). Germline V CDR1 and CDR2: MDHEN, SYDVKM. The germline V and J ends were trimmed by 2 bases and 4 bases, with 12 bases remaining between them. This CDR3 region has 15 residues. The CDR3 protein is CASSLGVEVYNEQFF. The DNA for the CDR3 is TGTGCCAGCAGTTTAGGCGTGGAGGTTTACAATGAGCAGTTCTTC.

This chain joins TRBV19 and TRBJ2-1, with D unclear. Per the germline V gene, CDR1 is LNHDA and CDR2 is SQIVND (reference sequence). With 3 bases removed from V and 7 bases from J, the gap between germline ends came to 13 bases. The CDR3 has 14 amino acids. The CDR3 DNA reads as TGTGCCAGTAGTATCGGTTATGGGCCAAATGAGCAGTTCTTC. Protein product: CASSIGYGPNEQFF.

The V and J genes are TRBV5-6 and TRBJ2-2; TRBD2 aligns across 12 bases. CDR1 is SGHDT, CDR2 YYEEEE, per germline. The CDR3 loop spans 16 amino acids. V lost 1 base to trimming and J lost 7 bases; unmatched junction nucleotides: 5. The CDR3 loop reads CASSLPSGGAFGELFF. CDR3 DNA: TGTGCCAGCAGCTTGCCTAGCGGGGGGGCATTCGGGGAGCTGTTTTTT.

The chain has TRBV28 and TRBJ2-1; TRBD2 matches 10 bases. V shed 4 bases, J shed 8 bases, and the junction held 8 bases outside the gene matches. The germline gives CDR1 MDHEN, CDR2 SYDVKM. This CDR3 contains 15 residues. DNA of the CDR3: TGTGCCAGCAGTTCTAGCGGGGGCCTTTCGTATGAGCAGTTCTTC. Amino acid sequence: CASSSSGGLSYEQFF.

The V gene is TRBV7-2, the J gene TRBJ1-5; possible D gene TRBD1, 5 bases. Between the trimmed V and J ends, which lost 5 bases and 5 bases, there was a span of 10 bases. The germline CDR1 and CDR2 sequences are SGHTA and FQGNSA. The CDR3 has 13 residues. The CDR3 DNA follows: TGTGCCAGCAGCCCTGACAGTTATCAGCCCCAGCATTTT. Protein sequence: CASSPDSYQPQHF.

The gene calls are TRBV7-9 and TRBJ2-4, with D possibly being TRBD1 (6 bases). Trimming shortened V by 6 bases and J by 6 bases, and 15 bases separated the two germline ends. CDR1 and CDR2 (germline): SEHNR, FQNEAQ (reference sequence). CDR3 length: 14 amino acids. This CDR3 reads CASSRGNSGNIQYF. The CDR3 nucleotides are TGTGCCAGCAGTAGGGGGAACTCCGGAAACATTCAGTACTTC.

This clone was observed a single time. J is TRBJ2-3 and V is TRBV27, with 8 bases aligning to TRBD2. With V trimmed by 4 bases and J by 0 bases, 6 bases remained unmatched. The CDR3 extends over 16 amino acids. The germline V gene encodes CDR1 MNHEY and CDR2 SMNVEV (reference sequence). The CDR3 reads CASSSAGGASTDTQYF. For the CDR3, the DNA is TGTGCCAGCAGTTCCGCCGGGGGGGCTAGCACAGATACGCAGTATTTT.

V gene TRBV5-4 combines with J gene TRBJ1-6, with TRBD1 matching 9 bases. Germline CDR1 reads SGHNT; CDR2 reads YYREEE (reference sequence). Trimming removed 5 bases from V and 7 bases from J; junction bases left unmatched: 4. The CDR3 loop spans 14 amino acids. The CDR3 region has the DNA TGTGCCAGCAGAGGACAGGGGCCCAATTCACCCCTCCACTTT. It encodes CASRGQGPNSPLHF.